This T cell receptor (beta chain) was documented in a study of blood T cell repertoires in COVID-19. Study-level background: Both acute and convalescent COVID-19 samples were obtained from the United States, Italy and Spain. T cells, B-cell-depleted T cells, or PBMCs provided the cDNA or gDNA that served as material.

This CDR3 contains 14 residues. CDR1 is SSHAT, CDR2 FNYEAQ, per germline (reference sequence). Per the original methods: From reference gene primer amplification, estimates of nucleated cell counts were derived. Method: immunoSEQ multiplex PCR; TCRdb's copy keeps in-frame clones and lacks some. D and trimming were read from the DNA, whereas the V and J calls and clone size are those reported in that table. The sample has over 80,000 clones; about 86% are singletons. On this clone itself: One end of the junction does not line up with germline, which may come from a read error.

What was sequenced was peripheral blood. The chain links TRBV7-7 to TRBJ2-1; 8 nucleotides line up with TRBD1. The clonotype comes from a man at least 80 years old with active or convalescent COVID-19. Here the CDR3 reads CASSRQGSSNEQFF. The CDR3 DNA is TGTGCTAGCAGCCGACAGGGGTCCTCCAATGAGCAGTTCTTC.